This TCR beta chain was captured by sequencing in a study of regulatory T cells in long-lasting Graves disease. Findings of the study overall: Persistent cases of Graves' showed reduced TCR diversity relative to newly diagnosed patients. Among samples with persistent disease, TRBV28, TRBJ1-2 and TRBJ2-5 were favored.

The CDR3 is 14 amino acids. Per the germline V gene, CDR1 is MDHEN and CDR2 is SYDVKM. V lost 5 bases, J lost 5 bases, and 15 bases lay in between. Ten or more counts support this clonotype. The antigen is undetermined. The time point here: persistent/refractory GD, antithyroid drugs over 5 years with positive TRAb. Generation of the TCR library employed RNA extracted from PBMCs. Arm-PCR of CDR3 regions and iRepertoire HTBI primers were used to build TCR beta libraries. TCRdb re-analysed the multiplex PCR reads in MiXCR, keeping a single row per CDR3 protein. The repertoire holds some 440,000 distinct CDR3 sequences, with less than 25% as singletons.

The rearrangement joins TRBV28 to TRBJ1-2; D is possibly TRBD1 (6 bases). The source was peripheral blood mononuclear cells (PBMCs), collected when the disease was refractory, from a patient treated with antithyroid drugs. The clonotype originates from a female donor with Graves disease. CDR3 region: CASSLVGTLYGYTF. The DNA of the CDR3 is TGTGCCAGCAGTCTCGTCGGGACACTTTATGGCTACACCTTC.